This T cell receptor delta chain was captured in a study of γδ T cells in repeated Plasmodium falciparum infection. Study in general: The natural-infection arm compared Malian children under seasonal malaria with matched Australian children. Findings and caveats of the study: The Malian cohort came from a small rural village of predominantly one ethnic group. Malian children's Vdelta2-negative repertoires appeared more expanded and less diverse than Australians'. In Vdelta2-negative, largely Vdelta1+, gammadelta repertoires, repeated controlled infections appeared to drive clonal selection waves.

Gammadelta T cells were flow-sorted from PBMC into Vgamma9/Vdelta2+ and Vdelta2-negative populations for bulk analysis. As regards this clone: Its antigen is unidentified. This is likely an artifact of a read error, given a far larger clone one base away. Within the sample, other DNA sequences also encode this same CDR3.

This CDR3 comprises 14 residues. The germline V gene encodes CDR1 TVYSNPD and CDR2 GDNSRS (reference sequence). TCRdb re-called the multiplex PCR reads through CATT. Of about 51,000 delta-chain clones in the sample, roughly 2% are singletons; the top ten hold 24%. The chain recombines TRDV3 with TRDJ1; D is uncertain. Here the J gene was assigned by germline matching of the DNA, as TCRdb has none. The clonotype comes from a pool of human donors (malaria-infected and uninfected, not separated). Sequencing used gamma-delta T cells from blood. The CDR3, as DNA: TGTGCTTTTACGTATCCCCAATACACCGATAAACTCATCTTT. Translating it yields CAFTYPQYTDKLIF.